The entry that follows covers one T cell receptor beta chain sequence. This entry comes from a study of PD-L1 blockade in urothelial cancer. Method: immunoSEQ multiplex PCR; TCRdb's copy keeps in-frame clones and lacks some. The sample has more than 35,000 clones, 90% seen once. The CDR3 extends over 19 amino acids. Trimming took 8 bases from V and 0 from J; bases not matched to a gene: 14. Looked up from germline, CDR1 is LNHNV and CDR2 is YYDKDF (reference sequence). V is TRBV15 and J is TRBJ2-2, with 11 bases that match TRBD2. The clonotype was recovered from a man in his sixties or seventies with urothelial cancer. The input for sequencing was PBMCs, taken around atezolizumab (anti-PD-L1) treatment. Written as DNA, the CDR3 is TGTGCCACCTCCTCCCGAGGTCTAGCGGGAGGCTCGAACACCGGGGAGCTGTTTTTT. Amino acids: CATSSRGLAGGSNTGELFF.